This section outlines one T cell receptor beta chain sequence together with its context. The target antigen is unknown. The germline V gene has CDR1 SGHVS and CDR2 FQNEAQ. The CDR3 runs 14 residues. The V end was cut by 5 bases, the J end by 2 bases, with 12 bases between. These data come from a study of a mutant IDH1 vaccine in newly diagnosed glioma. Some clones are missing from TCRdb's copy, which holds only in-frame ones; the method was immunoSEQ multiplex PCR. The sample includes approximately 44,000 clones, 60% to 85% of them seen just once. Time point described: week 35, safety follow-up. The vaccine gave 300 ug of a 20-mer mutant IDH1 peptide subcutaneously per dose.

This chain links TRBV7-8 with TRBJ1-1; D call uncertain. This sample comprised PBMCs, obtained from a glioma patient whose treatment included an IDH1 peptide vaccine. The clonotype comes from a man aged 35 to 55 with glioma. The CDR3 DNA reads as TGTGCCAGCAGCCGTAGACGGTCTAACACTGAAGCTTTCTTT. The encoded protein is CASSRRRSNTEAFF.